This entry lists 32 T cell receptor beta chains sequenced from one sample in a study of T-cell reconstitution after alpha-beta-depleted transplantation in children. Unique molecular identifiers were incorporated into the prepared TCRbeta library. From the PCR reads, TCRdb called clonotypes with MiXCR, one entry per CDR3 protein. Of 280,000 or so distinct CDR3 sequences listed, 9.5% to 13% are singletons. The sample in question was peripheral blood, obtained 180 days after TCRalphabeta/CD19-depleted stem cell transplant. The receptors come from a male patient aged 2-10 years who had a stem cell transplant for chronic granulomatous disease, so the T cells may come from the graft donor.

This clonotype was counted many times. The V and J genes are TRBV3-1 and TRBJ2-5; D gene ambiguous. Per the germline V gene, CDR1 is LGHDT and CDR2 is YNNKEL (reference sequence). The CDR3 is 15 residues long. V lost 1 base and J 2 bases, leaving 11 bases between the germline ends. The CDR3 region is CASSQVPPLQETQYF. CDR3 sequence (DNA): TGTGCCAGCAGCCAAGTTCCCCCTCTTCAAGAGACCCAGTACTTC.

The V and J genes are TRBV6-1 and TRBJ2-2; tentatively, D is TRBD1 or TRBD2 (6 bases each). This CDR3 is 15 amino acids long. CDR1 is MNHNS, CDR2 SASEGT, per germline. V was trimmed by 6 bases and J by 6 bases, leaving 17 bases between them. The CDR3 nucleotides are TGTGCCAGCAGCCCCACGAGGGGGGCTCCCGGGGAGCTGTTTTTT. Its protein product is CASSPTRGAPGELFF.

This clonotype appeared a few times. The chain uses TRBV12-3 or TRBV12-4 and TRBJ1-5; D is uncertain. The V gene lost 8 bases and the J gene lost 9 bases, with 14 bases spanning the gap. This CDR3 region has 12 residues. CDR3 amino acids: CASGRLNWPQHF. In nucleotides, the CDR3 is TGTGCCAGCGGCAGGTTGAATTGGCCCCAGCATTTT.

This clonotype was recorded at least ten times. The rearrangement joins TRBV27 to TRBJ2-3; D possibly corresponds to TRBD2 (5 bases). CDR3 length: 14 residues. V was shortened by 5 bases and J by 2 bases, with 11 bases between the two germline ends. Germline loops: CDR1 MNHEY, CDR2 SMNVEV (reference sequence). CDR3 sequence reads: CASSVGALTDTQYF. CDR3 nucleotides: TGTGCCAGCAGTGTGGGAGCGCTCACAGATACGCAGTATTTT.

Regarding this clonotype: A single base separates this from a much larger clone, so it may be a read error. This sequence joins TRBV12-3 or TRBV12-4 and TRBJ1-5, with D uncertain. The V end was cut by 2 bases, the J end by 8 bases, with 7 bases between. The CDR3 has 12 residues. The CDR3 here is CASSLLGKPQHF. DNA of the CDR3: TGTGCCAGCAGTTTACTTGGTAAGCCCCAGCATTTT.

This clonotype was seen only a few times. The CDR3 nucleotides read TGTGCCAGCTCACCACCCACGAGGGGGCCCTACAATGAGCAGTTCTTC. Protein sequence: CASSPPTRGPYNEQFF. The chain links TRBV18 to TRBJ2-1, with 7 bases matching TRBD1. CDR3 length: 16 residues. Looked up from germline, CDR1 is KGHSH and CDR2 is LQKENI. The V gene end was trimmed by 0 bases and the J gene end by 2 bases; junction bases not matched to a gene: 4.

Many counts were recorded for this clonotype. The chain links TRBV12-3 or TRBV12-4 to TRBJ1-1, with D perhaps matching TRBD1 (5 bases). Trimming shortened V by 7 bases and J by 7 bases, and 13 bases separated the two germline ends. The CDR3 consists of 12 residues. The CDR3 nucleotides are TGTGCCAGCAACCCAGGGAGGGGTGAAGCTTTCTTT. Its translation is CASNPGRGEAFF.

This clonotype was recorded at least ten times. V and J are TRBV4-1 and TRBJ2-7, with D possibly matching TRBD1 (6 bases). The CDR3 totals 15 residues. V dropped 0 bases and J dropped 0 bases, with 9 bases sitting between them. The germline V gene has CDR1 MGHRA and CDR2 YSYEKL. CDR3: CASSQEWTASYEQYF. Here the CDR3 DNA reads TGCGCCAGCAGCCAAGAGTGGACAGCCTCCTACGAGCAGTACTTC.

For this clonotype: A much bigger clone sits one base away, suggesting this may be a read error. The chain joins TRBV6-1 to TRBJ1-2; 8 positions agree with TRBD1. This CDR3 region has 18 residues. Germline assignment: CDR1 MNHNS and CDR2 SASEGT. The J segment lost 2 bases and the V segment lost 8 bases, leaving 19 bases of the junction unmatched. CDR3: CASGPLLSTGGTNYGYTF. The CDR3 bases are TGTGCCAGCGGCCCACTGCTATCCACAGGGGGGACGAACTATGGCTACACCTTC.

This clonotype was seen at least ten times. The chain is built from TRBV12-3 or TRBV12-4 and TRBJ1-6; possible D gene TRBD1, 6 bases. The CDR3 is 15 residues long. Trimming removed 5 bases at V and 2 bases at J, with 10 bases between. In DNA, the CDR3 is TGTGCCAGCAGTCTGGGGGCTACCTATAATTCACCCCTCCACTTT. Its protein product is CASSLGATYNSPLHF.

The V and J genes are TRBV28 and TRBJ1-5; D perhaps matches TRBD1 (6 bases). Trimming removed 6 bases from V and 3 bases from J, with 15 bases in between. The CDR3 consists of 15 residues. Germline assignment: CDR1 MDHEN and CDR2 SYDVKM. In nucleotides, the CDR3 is TGTGCCAGCAGGCCACAGGGAAATAACAATCAGCCCCAGCATTTT. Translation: CASRPQGNNNQPQHF.

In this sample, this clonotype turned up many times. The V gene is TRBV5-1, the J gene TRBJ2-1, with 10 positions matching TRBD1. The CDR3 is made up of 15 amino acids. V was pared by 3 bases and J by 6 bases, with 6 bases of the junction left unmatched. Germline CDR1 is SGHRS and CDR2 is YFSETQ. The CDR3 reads CASSSGQGLTNEQFF. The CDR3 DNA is TGCGCCAGCAGCTCGGGACAGGGGTTAACCAATGAGCAGTTCTTC.

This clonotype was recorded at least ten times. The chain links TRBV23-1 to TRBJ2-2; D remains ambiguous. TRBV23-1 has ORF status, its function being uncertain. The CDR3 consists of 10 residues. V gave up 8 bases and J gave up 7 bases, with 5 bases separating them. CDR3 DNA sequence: TGCGCCAGCCCGGGCGGGGAGCTGTTTTTT. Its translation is CASPGGELFF.

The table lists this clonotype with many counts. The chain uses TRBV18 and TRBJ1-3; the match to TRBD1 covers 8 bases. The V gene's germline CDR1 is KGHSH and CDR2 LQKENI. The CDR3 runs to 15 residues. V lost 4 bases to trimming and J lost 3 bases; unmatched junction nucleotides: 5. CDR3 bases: TGTGCCAGCTCACTATGGACAGGGAGTGGAAACACCATATATTTT. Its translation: CASSLWTGSGNTIYF. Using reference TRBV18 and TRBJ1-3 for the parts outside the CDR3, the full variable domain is NAGVMQNPRHLVRRRGQEARLRCSPMKGHSHVYWYRQLPEEGLKFMVYLQKENIIDESGMPKERFSAEFPKEGPSILRIQQVVRGDSAAYFCASSLWTGSGNTIYFGEGSWLTVV.

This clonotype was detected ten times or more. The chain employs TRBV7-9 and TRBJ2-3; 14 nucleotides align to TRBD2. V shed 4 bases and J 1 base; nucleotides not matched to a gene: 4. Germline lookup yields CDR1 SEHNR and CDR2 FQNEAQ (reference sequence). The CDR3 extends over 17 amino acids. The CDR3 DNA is TGTGCCAGCAGCTCCAGACTAGCGGGAGGGGGCACAGATACGCAGTATTTT. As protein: CASSSRLAGGGTDTQYF.

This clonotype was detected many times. CDR3 nucleotide sequence: TGTGCCAGCAGTTTCGAAGGGGGTGGGGCCAACGTCCTGACTTTC. The encoded protein is CASSFEGGGANVLTF. J is TRBJ2-6 and V is TRBV25-1; D possibly corresponds to TRBD1 (6 bases). V was shortened by 5 bases and J by 3 bases, with 11 bases between the two germline ends. CDR3 size: 15 residues. CDR1 is MGHDK, CDR2 SYGVNS, per germline.

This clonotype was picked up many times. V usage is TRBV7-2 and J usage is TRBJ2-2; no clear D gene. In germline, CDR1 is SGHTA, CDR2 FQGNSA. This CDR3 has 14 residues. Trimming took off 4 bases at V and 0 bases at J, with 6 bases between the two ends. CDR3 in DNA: TGTGCCAGCAGCTCCCGACCGAACACCGGGGAGCTGTTTTTT. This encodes CASSSRPNTGELFF.

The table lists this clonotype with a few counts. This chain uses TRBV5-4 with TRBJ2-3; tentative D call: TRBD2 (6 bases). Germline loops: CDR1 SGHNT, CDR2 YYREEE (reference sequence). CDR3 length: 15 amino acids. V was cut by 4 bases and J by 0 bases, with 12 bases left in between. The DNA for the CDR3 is TGTGCCAGCAGCGATTTAGCGGAAAGCACAGATACGCAGTATTTT. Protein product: CASSDLAESTDTQYF.

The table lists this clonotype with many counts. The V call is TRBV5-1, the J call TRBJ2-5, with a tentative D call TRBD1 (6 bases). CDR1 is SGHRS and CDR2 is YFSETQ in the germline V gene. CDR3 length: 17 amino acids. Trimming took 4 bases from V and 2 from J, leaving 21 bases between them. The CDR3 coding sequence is TGCGCCAGCAGCCACCTAAGTACCGGGACACCACAAGAGACCCAGTACTTC. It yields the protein CASSHLSTGTPQETQYF.

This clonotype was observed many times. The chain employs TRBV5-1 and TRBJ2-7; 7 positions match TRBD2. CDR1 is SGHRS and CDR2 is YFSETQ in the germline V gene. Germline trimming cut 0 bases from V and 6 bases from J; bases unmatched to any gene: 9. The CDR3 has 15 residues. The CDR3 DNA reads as TGCGCCAGCAGCTTGGCCGGTTCGGGAGGAGGCGAGCAGTACTTC. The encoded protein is CASSLAGSGGGEQYF.

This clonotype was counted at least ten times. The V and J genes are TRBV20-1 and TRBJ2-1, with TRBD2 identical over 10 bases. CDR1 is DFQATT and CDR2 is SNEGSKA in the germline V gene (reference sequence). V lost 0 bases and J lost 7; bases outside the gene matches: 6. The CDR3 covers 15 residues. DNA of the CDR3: TGCAGTGCTAGAGACGATCTAGCGGGAGTTAATGAGCAGTTCTTC. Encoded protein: CSARDDLAGVNEQFF.

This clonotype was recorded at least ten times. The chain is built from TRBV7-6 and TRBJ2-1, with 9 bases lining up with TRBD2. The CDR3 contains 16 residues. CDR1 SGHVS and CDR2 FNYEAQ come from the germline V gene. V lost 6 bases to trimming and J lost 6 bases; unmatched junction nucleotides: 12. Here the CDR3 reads CASRNPGLAGLNEQFF. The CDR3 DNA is TGTGCCAGCAGGAACCCGGGACTAGCTGGGCTCAATGAGCAGTTCTTC. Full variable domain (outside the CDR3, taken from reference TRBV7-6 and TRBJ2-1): GAGVSQSPRYKVTKRGQDVALRCDPISGHVSLYWYRQALGQGPEFLTYFNYEAQQDKSGLPNDRFSAERPEGSISTLTIQRTEQRDSAMYRCASRNPGLAGLNEQFFGPGTRLTVL.

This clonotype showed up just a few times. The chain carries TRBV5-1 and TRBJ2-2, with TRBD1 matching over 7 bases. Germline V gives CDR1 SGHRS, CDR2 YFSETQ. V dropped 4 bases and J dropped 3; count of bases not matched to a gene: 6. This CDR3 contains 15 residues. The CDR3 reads CASSKGQIDTGELFF. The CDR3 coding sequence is TGCGCCAGCAGCAAGGGACAGATCGACACCGGGGAGCTGTTTTTT.

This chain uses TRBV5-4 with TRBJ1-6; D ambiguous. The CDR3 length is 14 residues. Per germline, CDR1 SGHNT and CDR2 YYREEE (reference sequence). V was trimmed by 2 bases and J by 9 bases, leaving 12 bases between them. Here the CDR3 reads CASSFEGRSSPLHF. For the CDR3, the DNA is TGTGCCAGCAGCTTCGAGGGTCGGAGTTCACCCCTCCACTTT.

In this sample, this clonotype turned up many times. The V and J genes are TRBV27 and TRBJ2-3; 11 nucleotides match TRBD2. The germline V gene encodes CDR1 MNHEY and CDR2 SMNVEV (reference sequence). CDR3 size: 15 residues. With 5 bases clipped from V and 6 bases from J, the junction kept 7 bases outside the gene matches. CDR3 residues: CASSLSGRAFDTQYF. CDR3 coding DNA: TGTGCCAGCAGTCTTAGCGGGAGGGCCTTCGATACGCAGTATTTT.

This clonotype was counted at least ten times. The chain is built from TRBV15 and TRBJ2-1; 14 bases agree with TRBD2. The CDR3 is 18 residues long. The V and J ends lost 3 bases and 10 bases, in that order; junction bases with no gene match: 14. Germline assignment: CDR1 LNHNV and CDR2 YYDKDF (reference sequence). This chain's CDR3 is CATSRDYSGTSGRYEQFF. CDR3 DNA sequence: TGTGCCACCAGCAGGGACTATTCCGGGACTAGCGGGAGATACGAGCAGTTCTTC.

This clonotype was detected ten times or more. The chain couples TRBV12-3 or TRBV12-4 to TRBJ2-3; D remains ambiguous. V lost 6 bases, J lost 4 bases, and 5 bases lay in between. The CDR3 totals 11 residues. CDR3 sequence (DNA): TGTGCCAGCAGCCGCGCAGATACGCAGTATTTT. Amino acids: CASSRADTQYF.

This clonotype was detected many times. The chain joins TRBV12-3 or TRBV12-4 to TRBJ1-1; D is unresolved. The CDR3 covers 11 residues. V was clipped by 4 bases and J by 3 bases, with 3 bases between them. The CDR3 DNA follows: TGTGCCAGCAGTTCGTACACTGAAGCTTTCTTT. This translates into CASSSYTEAFF.

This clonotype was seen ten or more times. For the CDR3, the DNA is TGCAGTGCTAGAAGTGCAGGGAGCCAGCCCCAGCATTTT. Amino acid sequence: CSARSAGSQPQHF. V usage is TRBV20-1 and J usage is TRBJ1-5; TRBD1 might be the D (5 bases). This CDR3 has 13 residues. V was pared by 2 bases and J by 7 bases, with 12 bases between. CDR1 is DFQATT and CDR2 is SNEGSKA in the germline V gene (reference sequence).

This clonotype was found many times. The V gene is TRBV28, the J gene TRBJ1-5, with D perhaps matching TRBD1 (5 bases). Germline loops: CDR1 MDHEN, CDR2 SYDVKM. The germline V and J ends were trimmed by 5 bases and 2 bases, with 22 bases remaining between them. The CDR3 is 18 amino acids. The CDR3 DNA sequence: TGTGCCAGCAGTCCTCCCGATCGGGGCTCGAGGGGCAATCAGCCCCAGCATTTT. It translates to CASSPPDRGSRGNQPQHF.

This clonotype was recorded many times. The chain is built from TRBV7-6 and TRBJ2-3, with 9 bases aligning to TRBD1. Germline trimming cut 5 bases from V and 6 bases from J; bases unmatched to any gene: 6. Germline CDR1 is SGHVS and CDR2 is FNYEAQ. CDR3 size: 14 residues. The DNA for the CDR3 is TGTGCCAGCAGCACGGGACAGGGTTGGGATACGCAGTATTTT. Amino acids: CASSTGQGWDTQYF.

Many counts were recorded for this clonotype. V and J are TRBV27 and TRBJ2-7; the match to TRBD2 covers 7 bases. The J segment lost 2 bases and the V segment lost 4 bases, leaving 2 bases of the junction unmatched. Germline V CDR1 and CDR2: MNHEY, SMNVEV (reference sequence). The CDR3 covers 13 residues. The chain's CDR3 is CASSSGLAYEQYF. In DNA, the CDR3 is TGTGCCAGCAGTTCCGGACTAGCCTACGAGCAGTACTTC.